This TCR beta chain was found in a study of blood T cell repertoires in COVID-19 (TCRdb year 2020). With regard to the full study: Collaborator samples came from the United States, Italy and Spain and covered acute and convalescent phases of COVID-19. Nearly every sample came with metadata listing a de-identified subject ID, COVID-19 status, age in years and sex. The repertoires were released in a freely available public database meant as a resource for research on the immune response to SARS-CoV-2. The prospective study material was composed of cDNA or gDNA derived from T cells, B-cell-depleted T cells, or PBMCs. Where available, HLA class I and class II types were obtained from metadata supplied by the sample provider rather than from assay-based typing. Samples were obtained from the ongoing ImmuneRACE study (first 160 participants) and from about 1,300 subjects provided by 6 global collaborators. Deeply sampled blood TCRbeta repertoires from subjects exposed to, actively infected with, or recovered from COVID-19 were included in the dataset.

TCRbeta CDR3 regions were amplified from genomic DNA by means of the immunoSEQ Assay, a bias-controlled multiplex PCR. For the original study's pipeline: The number of nucleated cells in each sample was estimated by amplification of reference gene primers within the assay. Sequence reads were collapsed and filtered to measure the absolute abundance of every unique TCRbeta CDR3 rearrangement. For each sample, productive Simpson clonality was calculated as the square root of Simpson's diversity index over productive rearrangements. TCRdb's version of the immuneACCESS table is confined to in-frame rearrangements and falls short of the full clone set. An unresolved V gene accounts for under half of the shortfall where checked; the remainder is of unknown origin. The V and J calls and clone size are taken from that table; D and trimming were inferred from the DNA. Recorded for this sample are roughly 73,000 clones; about 88% of them occurred a single time. The ten biggest clones cover 2.5% to 3.5% of the sample.

What the work shows at the level of the full study, not this receptor alone: The quantity of clinical and demographic metadata differed by source and by participant and was supplied without curation.

Points on this clone: It lacks a known antigen. No qualities accompany the bases; no much larger clone lies one base away.

The collaborating institutions used their own protocols to collect whole blood in K2EDTA tubes. For TCRbeta analysis, collaborators shipped samples as frozen whole blood, isolated PBMCs, or DNA extracted from either of those sample types. Deletion took 6 bases off V and 5 bases off J, with a span of 7 bases between the germline ends. The CDR3 starts with the cysteine, ends with the phenylalanine, and has 11 residues. Only the CDR3 portion is preserved as DNA: 33 bases, with reading frame beginning at the first base. For CDR1 and CDR2, the germline V gene (reference sequence) lists LNHDA and SQIVND. The source material was peripheral blood. The chain links TRBV19 with TRBJ1-1, with the identity of the D gene unclear. This TCR was sampled from a man between 70 and 80 years old with active or convalescent COVID-19. Read as DNA, the sequence is TGTGCCAGTAGGCTATGGACTGAAGCTTTCTTT. This gives the protein CASRLWTEAFF.